The 15 T cell receptor beta chains below were found in one sample sequenced in a study of blood T cells in healthy people across ages (dated by TCRdb to between 2015 and 2017). Receptor libraries were prepared by 5' RACE. Sequenced using an Illumina HiSeq 2500. A second roughly 6 to 11 cycle PCR used a sample-barcoded 5' primer and a J-beta primer mix. Using fastp at Q25 and MiXCR, TCRdb reprocessed the public reads and kept productive beta chains. Every distinct CDR3 protein forms one entry, paired with its most common genes and DNA. The sample includes around 780,000 distinct CDR3 sequences, with around 50% observed a single time. The ten largest clones represent roughly 26% of the sample. Sequenced material: blood. These receptors were obtained from a man in his forties in good health.

This sequence joins TRBV7-8 and TRBJ1-2; tentative D call: TRBD1 (5 bases). CDR3 length: 16 residues. Trimming removed 5 bases from V and 1 base from J, with 17 bases in between. In germline, CDR1 is SGHVS, CDR2 FQNEAQ. The CDR3 DNA is TGTGCCAGCAGCCCGAGGACATCAGCTATTAACTATGGCTACACCTTC. This translates into CASSPRTSAINYGYTF.

The rearrangement joins TRBV7-2 to TRBJ2-7; D is possibly TRBD2 (6 bases). Germline V gives CDR1 SGHTA, CDR2 FQGNSA. The CDR3 sequence is 15 residues long. V was pared by 2 bases and J by 6 bases, with 17 bases between. In DNA form, the CDR3 reads TGTGCCAGCAGCTTAATGGGCGGGATCCCTCTCGAGCAGTACTTC. Protein: CASSLMGGIPLEQYF.

The chain couples TRBV12-3 or TRBV12-4 to TRBJ1-3; D perhaps matches TRBD1 (6 bases). The CDR3 has 16 residues. The germline V and J ends were trimmed by 3 bases and 1 base, with 13 bases remaining between them. CDR3 in amino acids: CASSLQRGGSGNTIYF. In DNA, the CDR3 is TGTGCCAGCAGTTTGCAGAGAGGGGGTTCTGGAAACACCATATATTTT.

V usage is TRBV6-2 or TRBV6-3 and J usage is TRBJ2-1; 9 bases align to TRBD2. Per the germline V gene, CDR1 is MNHEY and CDR2 is SVGEGT. The V segment lost 0 bases and the J segment 9 bases; nucleotides outside the gene matches: 9. This CDR3 has 16 amino acids. The CDR3 nucleotides are TGTGCCAGCAGTTACTCGCTCCGCGGGGGGGCCAGTGAGCAGTTCTTC. Translated: CASSYSLRGGASEQFF.

This clonotype was picked up a small number of times. The rearrangement uses TRBV28 and TRBJ1-5; D perhaps matches TRBD1 (6 bases). Trimming pared 6 bases from V and 5 bases from J, leaving 14 bases between. This CDR3 region has 14 residues. Germline V gives CDR1 MDHEN, CDR2 SYDVKM. CDR3 in DNA: TGTGCCAGCAGAACTCAGGGGATTTATCAGCCCCAGCATTTT. Protein: CASRTQGIYQPQHF.

To note about this clonotype: The junction and the germline gene differ at one end; a read error may be behind it. The V gene is TRBV7-3, the J gene TRBJ2-3; D remains unclear. The CDR3 runs 12 residues. The germline gives CDR1 SGHTA, CDR2 FQGTGA. The CDR3 region is CANSYSTDTQYF. The DNA for the CDR3 is TGTGCCAACAGCTACTCCACAGATACGCAGTATTTT.

This clonotype has more than one count but fewer than ten. This sequence joins TRBV3-1 and TRBJ2-5; no firm D call. Germline V CDR1 and CDR2: LGHDT, YNNKEL (reference sequence). This CDR3 has 14 residues. Trimming removed 0 bases from V and 5 bases from J, with 10 bases in between. The CDR3 region is CASSQDANSETQYF. The CDR3, as DNA: TGTGCCAGCAGCCAAGATGCTAACTCGGAGACCCAGTACTTC.

This chain joins TRBV6-6 and TRBJ1-2; 12 bases agree with TRBD1. Unmatched junction bases numbered 9, after V lost 7 bases and J lost 9 bases. CDR3 size: 14 residues. The germline V gene has CDR1 MNHNY and CDR2 SVGAGI (reference sequence). The CDR3 coding sequence is TGTGCCAGCACCACGGGGACAGGGGGCTTGAGCTACACCTTC. Protein sequence: CASTTGTGGLSYTF.

This chain uses TRBV6-2 or TRBV6-3 with TRBJ2-6; either TRBD1 or TRBD2 may fit D (5 bases each). V shed 6 bases and J shed 0 bases, with 15 bases lying between them. CDR3 length: 17 amino acids. The germline V gene encodes CDR1 MNHEY and CDR2 SVGEGT. The CDR3 region has the DNA TGTGCCAGCAGCAGCGCAGGGAGATCCTCTGGGGCCAACGTCCTGACTTTC. It encodes CASSSAGRSSGANVLTF.

This clonotype was found a few times. V and J are TRBV11-3 and TRBJ2-3, with D unresolved. This CDR3 contains 14 residues. The ends were cut back, 5 bases at V and 3 bases at J, with 12 bases in the middle. Germline values: CDR1 SGHNT, CDR2 YENEEA. CDR3 coding DNA: TGTGCCAGCAGCGTACGTCGTACGACAGATACGCAGTATTTT. Translation gives CASSVRRTTDTQYF.

V gene TRBV6-2 or TRBV6-3 combines with J gene TRBJ1-5; D is possibly TRBD1 (6 bases). Trimming removed 3 bases at V and 0 bases at J, with 15 bases between. Germline values: CDR1 MNHEY, CDR2 SVGEGT. The CDR3 totals 17 residues. For the CDR3, the DNA is TGTGCCAGCAGTTATAGCCGGCGGGGGCCTAGCAATCAGCCCCAGCATTTT. Residues: CASSYSRRGPSNQPQHF.

The V call is TRBV20-1, the J call TRBJ1-2; D remains unclear. The germline V gene has CDR1 DFQATT and CDR2 SNEGSKA (reference sequence). V was trimmed by 6 bases and J by 0 bases, leaving 17 bases between them. The CDR3 covers 15 residues. The CDR3 spells CSAPPEGTTNYGYTF. CDR3 nucleotides: TGCAGTGCCCCCCCTGAGGGTACTACTAACTATGGCTACACCTTC.

The rearrangement links TRBV6-5 to TRBJ1-5; 8 bases are a match to TRBD1. Per the germline V gene, CDR1 is MNHEY and CDR2 is SVGAGI. The CDR3 has 15 amino acids. V shed 5 bases and J 6 bases; nucleotides not matched to a gene: 9. The CDR3 is CASSATGAGGQPQHF. DNA of the CDR3: TGTGCCAGCAGTGCGACAGGGGCCGGGGGTCAGCCCCAGCATTTT.

A note on this clonotype: One end of the junction varies from germline; a read error may be responsible. CDR3 loop: CASRLAGYSEQFF. The CDR3 DNA reads as TGTGCCAGCAGGCTAGCGGGGTACAGTGAGCAGTTCTTC. The J gene is TRBJ2-1, the V gene TRBV2, with 9 positions matching TRBD2. Germline loops: CDR1 SNHLY, CDR2 FYNNEI. There are 13 residues in the CDR3.

This chain joins TRBV28 and TRBJ1-2; the D is unclear. The V and J ends lost 4 bases and 4 bases respectively, with 10 bases between them. Looked up from germline, CDR1 is MDHEN and CDR2 is SYDVKM. This CDR3 region has 13 residues. The CDR3 sequence is CASSYGRVYGYTF. DNA for the CDR3: TGTGCCAGCAGTTATGGGAGGGTCTATGGCTACACCTTC.